The following is a TCR beta chain sequence with its context. This sample stems from a study of blood T cell repertoires in COVID-19. At the level of the study: The United States, Italy and Spain were the sources of the acute and convalescent COVID-19 samples.

Authors' processing steps: Using reference gene primer amplification, nucleated cell counts were estimated. Assay used: immunoSEQ multiplex PCR; TCRdb lists only in-frame clones, some missing. That table gives V, J and clone size, and the DNA gave D and trimming. The sample lists 28,000 or so clones, about 86% seen once, with less than 30% in the top ten. This CDR3 contains 11 residues. CDR1 KGHSH and CDR2 LQKENI come from the germline V gene. The germline V and J ends were trimmed by 3 bases and 8 bases, with 7 bases remaining between them. This chain connects TRBV18 to TRBJ1-2; D is unclear. This sequence was found in a human donor in a cohort sampled during active COVID-19. The sequencing sample was made of peripheral blood. The CDR3 DNA sequence: TGTGCCAGCTCACCTCTCGGGGGCTACACCTTC. Its translation: CASSPLGGYTF.